This T cell receptor (beta chain) was captured in a study of T cell changes during pregnancy in multiple sclerosis. TCRdb keeps only in-frame clones here, not all; method: immunoSEQ multiplex PCR. The profile shows about 40,000 clones, 91% of them singletons. Sequencing was performed on CD4+ T cells from peripheral blood mononuclear cells, taken in the second trimester of pregnancy. These receptor sequences come from a female donor in good health, enrolled as a control in a pregnancy study.

This chain joins TRBV25-1 and TRBJ1-2, with a possible D match to TRBD1 (5 bases). CDR3 length: 14 residues. Germline lookup yields CDR1 MGHDK and CDR2 SYGVNS. V lost 2 bases and J 2 bases, leaving 9 bases between the germline ends. CDR3 DNA: TGTGCCAGCAGTGAAACAGGACGGAACTATGGCTACACCTTC. It specifies CASSETGRNYGYTF.